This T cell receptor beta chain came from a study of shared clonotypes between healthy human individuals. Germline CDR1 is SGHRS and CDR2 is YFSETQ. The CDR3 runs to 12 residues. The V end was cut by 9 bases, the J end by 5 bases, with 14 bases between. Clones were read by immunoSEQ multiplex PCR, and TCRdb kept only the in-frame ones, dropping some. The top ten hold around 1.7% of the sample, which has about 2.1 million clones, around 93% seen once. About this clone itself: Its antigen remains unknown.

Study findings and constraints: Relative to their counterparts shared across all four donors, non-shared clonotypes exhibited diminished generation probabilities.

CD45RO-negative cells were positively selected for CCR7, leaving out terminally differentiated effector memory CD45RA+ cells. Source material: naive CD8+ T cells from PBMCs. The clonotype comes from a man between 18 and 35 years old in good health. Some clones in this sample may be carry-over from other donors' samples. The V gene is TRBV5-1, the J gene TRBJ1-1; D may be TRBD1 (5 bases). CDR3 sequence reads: CATTDGGTEAFF. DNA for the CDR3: TGCGCCACCACGGACGGGGGGACTGAAGCTTTCTTT.